Below are 28 T cell receptor beta chains sequenced from a single sample in a study of cytomegalovirus exposure and HLA in healthy donors. PCR employed 60 Vbeta and 13 Jbeta primers. TCRdb keeps only in-frame clones here, not all; method: immunoSEQ multiplex PCR. The sample contains 250,000 to 350,000 clones, 80% to 90% of which appear only once. Sequencing input: PBMCs. Receptor source: a man aged 35 to 55 in good health and CMV-seropositive.

CDR3 region: CASSMLAGGGETQYF. CDR3 DNA sequence: TGTGCCAGTAGTATGTTAGCGGGAGGTGGTGAGACCCAGTACTTC. The V gene is TRBV19, the J gene TRBJ2-5, with 10 bases identical to TRBD2. Per the germline V gene, CDR1 is LNHDA and CDR2 is SQIVND (reference sequence). J lost 5 bases, V lost 3 bases, and 6 bases had no gene match. The CDR3 totals 15 residues.

The chain recombines TRBV27 with TRBJ1-1; D is unclear. The CDR3 totals 17 residues. Trimming took off 0 bases at V and 1 base at J, with 15 bases between the two ends. Per germline, CDR1 MNHEY and CDR2 SMNVEV (reference sequence). The CDR3 sequence: CASSLSPRESANTEAFF. CDR3 nucleotides: TGTGCCAGCAGTTTATCCCCCCGGGAGTCAGCGAACACTGAAGCTTTCTTT.

CDR3 region: CASSLRPLDYNEQFF. The CDR3 DNA sequence: TGTGCCAGCTCACTCCGACCCCTAGACTACAATGAGCAGTTCTTC. This chain uses TRBV18 with TRBJ2-1; D is uncertain. V was pared by 4 bases and J by 3 bases, with 13 bases between. Germline V gene lookup returns CDR1 KGHSH and CDR2 LQKENI. The CDR3 extends over 15 amino acids.

The CDR3, as DNA: TGTGCCAGTAGTACGCGACAGGGGGAATACAATGAGCAGTTCTTC. Translating gives CASSTRQGEYNEQFF. V is TRBV19 and J is TRBJ2-1; 9 bases are a match to TRBD1. The CDR3 is made up of 15 amino acids. Germline-derived CDR1 and CDR2 are LNHDA and SQIVND (reference sequence). The V and J ends lost 4 bases and 4 bases, in that order; junction bases with no gene match: 5.

The chain has TRBV19 and TRBJ1-1; a possible D gene is TRBD1 (6 bases). Trimming left V 4 bases short and J 4 bases short, with 13 bases between. CDR1 and CDR2 from the germline V gene are LNHDA and SQIVND (reference sequence). The CDR3 spans 14 residues. CDR3 in DNA: TGTGCCAGTAGTAGGGGACACATGGGCACTGAAGCTTTCTTT. As protein: CASSRGHMGTEAFF. The full variable domain, rest sourced from reference TRBV19 and TRBJ1-1, is DGGITQSPKYLFRKEGQNVTLSCEQNLNHDAMYWYRQDPGQGLRLIYYSQIVNDFQKGDIAEGYSVSREKKESFPLTVTSAQKNPTAFYLCASSRGHMGTEAFFGQGTRLTVV.

The gene calls are TRBV6-5 and TRBJ1-2, with 8 nucleotides matching TRBD1. The CDR3 consists of 14 residues. The germline gives CDR1 MNHEY, CDR2 SVGAGI. J was trimmed by 5 bases and V by 5 bases; bases with no gene match: 7. The DNA for the CDR3 is TGTGCCAGCAGTACGGACAGGGAGGGGTATGGCTACACCTTC. Amino acids: CASSTDREGYGYTF.

The chain couples TRBV7-9 to TRBJ2-1; perhaps TRBD2 as D (6 bases). This CDR3 is 17 amino acids long. Per the germline V gene, CDR1 is SEHNR and CDR2 is FQNEAQ (reference sequence). Trimming pared 1 base from V and 3 bases from J, leaving 16 bases between. The CDR3: CASSLGPAGRFYNEQFF. In nucleotides, the CDR3 is TGTGCCAGCAGCTTAGGTCCGGCGGGACGATTCTACAATGAGCAGTTCTTC.

The chain is built from TRBV19 and TRBJ2-7, with 7 bases matching TRBD2. The CDR3 is 13 amino acids. Germline V gene sequence: CDR1 LNHDA, CDR2 SQIVND (reference sequence). Trimming cost V 5 bases and J 2 bases; bases outside gene matches: 3. The CDR3 region is CASSASGPYEQYF. The CDR3 nucleotides are TGTGCCAGTAGTGCTAGCGGACCCTACGAGCAGTACTTC.

The chain employs TRBV2 and TRBJ2-1; D unresolved. Trimming left V 6 bases short and J 9 bases short, with 12 bases between. The CDR3 totals 12 residues. Per germline, CDR1 SNHLY and CDR2 FYNNEI. The CDR3 reads CASRPETGEQFF. The CDR3 nucleotides are TGTGCCAGCAGACCGGAAACGGGTGAGCAGTTCTTC.

This clone was recorded a few times. V gene TRBV9 combines with J gene TRBJ1-4, with 7 bases lining up with TRBD1. Germline trimming cut 4 bases from V and 2 bases from J; bases unmatched to any gene: 8. Per the germline V gene, CDR1 is SGDLS and CDR2 is YYNGEE. CDR3 length equals 16 residues. CDR3 DNA: TGTGCCAGCAGCCGCTACGACAGGGCGACTAATGAAAAACTGTTTTTT. The encoded protein is CASSRYDRATNEKLFF.

The chain uses TRBV2 and TRBJ1-2; possibly TRBD1 for D (5 bases). V was cut by 3 bases and J by 7 bases, with 18 bases left in between. Germline V CDR1 and CDR2: SNHLY, FYNNEI. The CDR3 is made up of 15 amino acids. CDR3: CASSDGPLHGGGYTF. The CDR3 nucleotides read TGTGCCAGCAGTGACGGACCCCTTCACGGGGGTGGCTACACCTTC. The complete variable domain, with remaining parts taken from reference TRBV2 and TRBJ1-2, reads EPEVTQTPSHQVTQMGQEVILRCVPISNHLYFYWYRQILGQKVEFLVSFYNNEISEKSEIFDDQFSVERPDGSNFTLKIRSTKLEDSAMYFCASSDGPLHGGGYTFGSGTRLTVV.

The rearrangement links TRBV5-8 to TRBJ1-1; 7 positions match TRBD1. The CDR3 runs 16 residues. The junction had 12 bases not matched to a gene; V was cut back by 4 bases and J by 3 bases. Germline V CDR1 and CDR2: SGHTS, YDEGEE. The CDR3 DNA reads as TGTGCCAGCAGCCCCCTCCACAGGGGATCGGACACTGAAGCTTTCTTT. Residues: CASSPLHRGSDTEAFF.

V gene TRBV7-2 combines with J gene TRBJ2-5; D perhaps matches TRBD2 (6 bases). Germline values: CDR1 SGHTA, CDR2 FQGNSA. V lost 0 bases to trimming and J lost 5 bases, with 13 bases between them. The CDR3 loop spans 15 amino acids. This CDR3 reads CASSLARLDTETQYF. Written as DNA, the CDR3 is TGTGCCAGCAGCTTAGCCCGACTAGATACGGAGACCCAGTACTTC.

The genes are TRBV6-5 and TRBJ2-7; 10 bases fit TRBD2. The ends lost 5 bases at V and 2 bases at J; junction bases unmatched: 3. CDR3 length: 14 residues. The germline V gene has CDR1 MNHEY and CDR2 SVGAGI. The chain's CDR3 is CASSRTSGTYEQYF. CDR3 bases: TGTGCCAGCAGTAGGACTAGCGGAACCTACGAGCAGTACTTC.

The chain uses TRBV7-8 and TRBJ2-1, with TRBD2 matching over 13 bases. The V gene's germline CDR1 is SGHVS and CDR2 FQNEAQ. This CDR3 is built from 15 residues. V lost 5 bases to trimming and J lost 10 bases; unmatched junction nucleotides: 8. The CDR3 nucleotides read TGTGCCAGCAGCGTTACTAGCGGGAGGGCTTGGGAGCAGTTCTTC. This gives the protein CASSVTSGRAWEQFF.

The chain joins TRBV19 to TRBJ1-4; D is perhaps TRBD1 (6 bases). The V gene lost 7 bases and the J gene lost 3 bases, with 12 bases spanning the gap. CDR1 LNHDA and CDR2 SQIVND come from the germline V gene (reference sequence). The CDR3 sequence is 14 residues long. The CDR3 loop is CASKIQGSNEKLFF. The CDR3 coding sequence is TGTGCCAGTAAGATACAGGGATCTAATGAAAAACTGTTTTTT.

The chain uses TRBV6-5 and TRBJ2-5; a possible D gene is TRBD2 (6 bases). The CDR3 has 15 amino acids. Per germline, CDR1 MNHEY and CDR2 SVGAGI. V lost 6 bases to trimming and J lost 9 bases, with 23 bases between them. The CDR3 here is CASRDWRGGRWAQYF. Written as DNA, the CDR3 is TGTGCCAGCAGGGATTGGCGGGGAGGCAGGTGGGCCCAGTACTTC.

The chain combines TRBV9 with TRBJ2-1; 7 bases align to TRBD1. The ends lost 3 bases at V and 9 bases at J; junction bases unmatched: 6. This CDR3 spans 13 amino acids. CDR1 SGDLS and CDR2 YYNGEE come from the germline V gene. The CDR3: CASSGGQTSEQFF. The CDR3 nucleotides are TGTGCCAGCAGCGGGGGACAGACAAGTGAGCAGTTCTTC.

This chain joins TRBV27 and TRBJ2-7; D may be TRBD1 (7 bases). The CDR3 extends over 16 amino acids. Germline CDR1 is MNHEY and CDR2 is SMNVEV (reference sequence). With 0 bases removed from V and 2 bases from J, the gap between germline ends came to 14 bases. Here the CDR3 DNA reads TGTGCCAGCAGTTTATCGGGGGGACAGCTACCCTACGAGCAGTACTTC. It yields the protein CASSLSGGQLPYEQYF.

The CDR3 loop is CASSVADMNTEAFF. The CDR3 DNA reads as TGTGCCAGCAGTGTCGCAGATATGAACACTGAAGCTTTCTTT. V usage is TRBV2 and J usage is TRBJ1-1; D is unclear. The V end lost 4 bases, the J end lost 0 bases, and 9 bases lay between the germline ends. CDR1 is SNHLY and CDR2 is FYNNEI in the germline V gene. This CDR3 is built from 14 residues.

The chain joins TRBV28 to TRBJ2-7; 7 nucleotides agree with TRBD2. The CDR3 extends over 15 amino acids. Germline CDR1 reads MDHEN; CDR2 reads SYDVKM. The V and J ends lost 5 bases and 2 bases, in that order; junction bases with no gene match: 9. CDR3 nucleotides: TGTGCCAGCAGTGCCCCTAGCGGTCTTCCCTACGAGCAGTACTTC. Its protein product is CASSAPSGLPYEQYF.

V usage is TRBV29-1 and J usage is TRBJ2-7; TRBD2 matches 14 bases. The J segment lost 5 bases and the V segment lost 4 bases, leaving 25 bases of the junction unmatched. Germline V lookup: CDR1 SQVTM, CDR2 ANQGSEA. The CDR3 is 21 amino acids. The CDR3, as DNA: TGCAGCGTTGGGGTGCCGGGACTAGCGGGAGATCCCCCCTTGTTTCTTCACGAGCAGTACTTC. It translates to CSVGVPGLAGDPPLFLHEQYF.

The chain employs TRBV28 and TRBJ1-3; 9 bases are shared with TRBD1. J was trimmed by 4 bases and V by 5 bases; bases with no gene match: 12. The CDR3 is 17 residues long. Germline CDR1 reads MDHEN; CDR2 reads SYDVKM. The CDR3 bases are TGTGCCAGCAGTAAAGCCGGGACAGGGACTTTCGGAAACACCATATATTTT. It codes for CASSKAGTGTFGNTIYF.

This rearrangement joins TRBV11-2 to TRBJ2-5; D is unclear. The CDR3 is made up of 15 amino acids. Trimming pared 4 bases from V and 1 base from J, leaving 13 bases between. Looked up from germline, CDR1 is SGHAT and CDR2 is FQNNGV. CDR3 DNA sequence: TGTGCCAGCAGCTCACTGACTGGAAGCCAAGAGACCCAGTACTTC. This encodes CASSSLTGSQETQYF.

This clone has only one observation. The chain has TRBV5-4 and TRBJ2-1, with 8 bases aligning to TRBD2. Germline lookup yields CDR1 SGHNT and CDR2 YYREEE (reference sequence). V shed 0 bases and J 10 bases; nucleotides not matched to a gene: 3. The CDR3 consists of 13 residues. CDR3 coding DNA: TGTGCCAGCAGCTTGGGGACTAGCACCGAGCAGTTCTTC. It encodes CASSLGTSTEQFF.

The chain links TRBV7-6 to TRBJ2-1, with D possibly being TRBD2 (5 bases). The CDR3 sequence is 12 residues long. The V end lost 7 bases, the J end lost 9 bases, and 13 bases lay between the germline ends. CDR1 is SGHVS and CDR2 is FNYEAQ in the germline V gene. The DNA for the CDR3 is TGTGCCAGCAACGCAGGAGGTAGTGAGCAGTTCTTC. This encodes CASNAGGSEQFF.

The chain couples TRBV7-9 to TRBJ2-7; 7 positions agree with TRBD1. The trim removed 5 bases at V and 5 bases at J, leaving 9 bases unmatched. Germline V lookup: CDR1 SEHNR, CDR2 FQNEAQ (reference sequence). The CDR3 spans 14 residues. The CDR3 DNA reads as TGTGCCAGCAGCATACCGTTAGGGACAGACGAGCAGTACTTC. Translating it yields CASSIPLGTDEQYF.

The J gene is TRBJ1-1, the V gene TRBV29-1, with D tentatively TRBD1 (6 bases). This CDR3 is built from 14 residues. V dropped 5 bases and J dropped 7 bases, with 20 bases sitting between them. Germline CDR1 SQVTM, CDR2 ANQGSEA. The CDR3 coding sequence is TGCAGCGTTTTGAAGCCCCACAGGGCTAATGAAGCTTTCTTT. As protein: CSVLKPHRANEAFF. Supplemented by reference TRBV29-1 and TRBJ1-1, the full variable domain reads SAVISQKPSRDICQRGTSLTIQCQVDSQVTMMFWYRQQPGQSLTLIATANQGSEATYESGFVIDKFPISRPNLTFSTLTVSNMSPEDSSIYLCSVLKPHRANEAFFGQGTRLTVV.